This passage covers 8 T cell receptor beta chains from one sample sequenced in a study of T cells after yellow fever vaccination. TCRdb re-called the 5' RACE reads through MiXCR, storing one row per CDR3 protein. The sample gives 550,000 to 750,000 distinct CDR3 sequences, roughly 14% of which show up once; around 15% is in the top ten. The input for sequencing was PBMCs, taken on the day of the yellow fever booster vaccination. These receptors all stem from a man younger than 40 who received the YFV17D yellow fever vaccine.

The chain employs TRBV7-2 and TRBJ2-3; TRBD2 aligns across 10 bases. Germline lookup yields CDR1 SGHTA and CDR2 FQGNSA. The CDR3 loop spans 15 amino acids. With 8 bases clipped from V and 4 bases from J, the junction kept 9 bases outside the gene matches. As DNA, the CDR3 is TGTGCCAGCGGCGACAGCGGGAGGGAGGCAGATACGCAGTATTTT. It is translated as CASGDSGREADTQYF.

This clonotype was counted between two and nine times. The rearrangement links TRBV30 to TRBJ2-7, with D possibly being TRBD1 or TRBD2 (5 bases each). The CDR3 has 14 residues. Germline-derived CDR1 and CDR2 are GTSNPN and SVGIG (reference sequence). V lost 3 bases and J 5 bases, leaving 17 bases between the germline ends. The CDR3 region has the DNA TGTGCCTGGAGACCGATCGGGGCTCGGGACGAGCAGTACTTC. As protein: CAWRPIGARDEQYF.

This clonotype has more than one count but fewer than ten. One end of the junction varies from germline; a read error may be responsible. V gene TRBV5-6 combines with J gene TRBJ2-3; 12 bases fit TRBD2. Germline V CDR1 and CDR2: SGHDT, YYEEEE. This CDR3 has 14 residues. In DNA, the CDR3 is TGTGCCAGCAGTTCGAGACTAGCGGGAGATCCGCAGTATTTT. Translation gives CASSSRLAGDPQYF.

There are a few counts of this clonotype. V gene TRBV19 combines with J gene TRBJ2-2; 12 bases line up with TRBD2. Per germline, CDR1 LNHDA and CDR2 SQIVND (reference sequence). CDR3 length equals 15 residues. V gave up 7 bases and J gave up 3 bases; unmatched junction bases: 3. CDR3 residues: CASTRLAGDTGELFF. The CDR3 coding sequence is TGTGCCAGTACCCGACTAGCGGGAGACACCGGGGAGCTGTTTTTT.

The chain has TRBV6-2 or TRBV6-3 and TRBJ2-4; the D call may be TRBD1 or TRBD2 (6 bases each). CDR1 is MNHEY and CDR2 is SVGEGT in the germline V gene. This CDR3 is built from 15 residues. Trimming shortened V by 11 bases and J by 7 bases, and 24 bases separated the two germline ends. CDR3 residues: CAARGTTGLRNIQYF. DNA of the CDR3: TGTGCCGCCCGGGGGACGACAGGCCTAAGGAACATTCAGTACTTC.

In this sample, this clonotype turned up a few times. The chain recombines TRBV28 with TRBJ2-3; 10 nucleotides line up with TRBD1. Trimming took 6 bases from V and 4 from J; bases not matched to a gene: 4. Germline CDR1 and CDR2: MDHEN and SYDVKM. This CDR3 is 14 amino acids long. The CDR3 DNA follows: TGTGCCAGCAGGGTCGGACAGGGGGCAGATACGCAGTATTTT. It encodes CASRVGQGADTQYF.

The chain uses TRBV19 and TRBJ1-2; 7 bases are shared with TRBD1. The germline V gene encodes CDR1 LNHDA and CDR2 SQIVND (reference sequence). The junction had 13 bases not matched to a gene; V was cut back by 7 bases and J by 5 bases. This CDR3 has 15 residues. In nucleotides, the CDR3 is TGTGCCAGTAAGGTGGGAGACAGGGCGAAATATGGCTACACCTTC. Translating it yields CASKVGDRAKYGYTF. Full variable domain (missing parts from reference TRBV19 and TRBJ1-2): DGGITQSPKYLFRKEGQNVTLSCEQNLNHDAMYWYRQDPGQGLRLIYYSQIVNDFQKGDIAEGYSVSREKKESFPLTVTSAQKNPTAFYLCASKVGDRAKYGYTFGSGTRLTVV.

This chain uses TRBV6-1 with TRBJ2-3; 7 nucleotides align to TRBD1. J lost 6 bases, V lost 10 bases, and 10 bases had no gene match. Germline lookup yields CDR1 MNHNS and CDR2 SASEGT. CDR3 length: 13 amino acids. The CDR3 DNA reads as TGTGCCAACAGACGGGACAGCTCGGATACGCAGTATTTT. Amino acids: CANRRDSSDTQYF.